This T cell receptor (beta chain) appears in the sequencing data of a study of T cell repertoires in cytomegalovirus infection. Study-level results: Cumulative public TCR beta family frequency identified CMV carriers with the relevant HLA.

The J segment lost 4 bases and the V segment lost 5 bases, leaving 4 bases of the junction unmatched. This CDR3 spans 15 amino acids. Looked up from germline, CDR1 is SGHTA and CDR2 is FQGNSA. TCRdb re-called the reads with MiXCR, one entry per CDR3 protein. Of 250,000 to 350,000 distinct CDR3 sequences listed, more than 20% were seen once; the top ten hold approximately 15%. This clonotype has at least ten counts. The antigen is unknown. The chain is built from TRBV7-2 and TRBJ2-1; 11 bases are a match to TRBD1. Sequencing input: PBMCs. The sequence was collected from a human donor in good health (CMV status not recorded). Some clones in this sample may be carry-over from other donors' samples. CDR3 coding DNA: TGTGCCAGCAGCGCGGACAGGGGGCTATACAATGAGCAGTTCTTC. Translation: CASSADRGLYNEQFF.